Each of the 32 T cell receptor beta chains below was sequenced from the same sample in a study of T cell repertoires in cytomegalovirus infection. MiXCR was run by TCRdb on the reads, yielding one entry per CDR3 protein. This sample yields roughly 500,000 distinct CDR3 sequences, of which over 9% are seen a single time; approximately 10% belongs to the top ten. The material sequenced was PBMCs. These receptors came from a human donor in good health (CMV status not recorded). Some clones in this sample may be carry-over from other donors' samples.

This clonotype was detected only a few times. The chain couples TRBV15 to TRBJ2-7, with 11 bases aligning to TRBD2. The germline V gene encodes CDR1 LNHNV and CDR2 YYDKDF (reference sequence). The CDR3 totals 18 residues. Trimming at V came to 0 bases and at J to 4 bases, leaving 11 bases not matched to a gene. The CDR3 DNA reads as TGTGCCACCAGCAGAGATATCCGGTTAGCGGGAGGGCAGTACGAGCAGTACTTC. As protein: CATSRDIRLAGGQYEQYF.

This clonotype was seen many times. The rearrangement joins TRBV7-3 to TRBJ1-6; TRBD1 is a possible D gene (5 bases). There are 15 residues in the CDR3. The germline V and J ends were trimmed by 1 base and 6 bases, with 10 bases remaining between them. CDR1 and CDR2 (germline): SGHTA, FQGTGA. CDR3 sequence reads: CASSLNDRTNSPLHF. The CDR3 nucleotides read TGTGCCAGCAGCTTAAATGACAGAACTAATTCACCCCTCCACTTT. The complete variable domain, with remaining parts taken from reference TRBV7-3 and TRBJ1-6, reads GAGVSQTPSNKVTEKGKYVELRCDPISGHTALYWYRQSLGQGPEFLIYFQGTGAADDSGLPNDRFFAVRPEGSVSTLKIQRTERGDSAVYLCASSLNDRTNSPLHFGNGTRLTVT.

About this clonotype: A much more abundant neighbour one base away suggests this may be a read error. The chain's CDR3 is CASSLDQEAFF. CDR3 DNA sequence: TGTGCCAGCAGCTTAGATCAGGAAGCTTTCTTT. The J gene is TRBJ1-1, the V gene TRBV7-9; D remains ambiguous. The CDR3 has 11 amino acids. Germline V lookup: CDR1 SEHNR, CDR2 FQNEAQ (reference sequence). V dropped 1 base and J dropped 8 bases, with 5 bases sitting between them.

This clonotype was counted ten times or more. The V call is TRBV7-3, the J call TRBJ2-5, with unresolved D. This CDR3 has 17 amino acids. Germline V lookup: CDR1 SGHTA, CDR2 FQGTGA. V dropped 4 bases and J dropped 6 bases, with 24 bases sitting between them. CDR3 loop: CASSSTSTELYRQTQYF. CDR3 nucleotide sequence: TGTGCCAGCAGCTCAACCTCGACTGAACTCTATAGGCAGACCCAGTACTTC.

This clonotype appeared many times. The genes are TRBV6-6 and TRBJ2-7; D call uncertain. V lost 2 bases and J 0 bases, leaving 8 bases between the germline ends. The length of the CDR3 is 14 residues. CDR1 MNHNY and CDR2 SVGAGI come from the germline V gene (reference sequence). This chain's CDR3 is CASSYSSNSYEQYF. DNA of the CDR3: TGTGCCAGCAGTTACAGCTCTAACTCCTACGAGCAGTACTTC.

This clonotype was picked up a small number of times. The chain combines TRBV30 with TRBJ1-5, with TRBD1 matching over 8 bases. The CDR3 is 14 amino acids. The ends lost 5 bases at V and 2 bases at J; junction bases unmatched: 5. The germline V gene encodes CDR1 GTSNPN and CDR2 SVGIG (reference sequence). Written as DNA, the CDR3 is TGTGCCTGGGACAGGGGAAGGGGCAATCAGCCCCAGCATTTT. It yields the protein CAWDRGRGNQPQHF. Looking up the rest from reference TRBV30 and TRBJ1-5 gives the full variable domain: SQTIHQWPATLVQPVGSPLSLECTVEGTSNPNLYWYRQAAGRGLQLLFYSVGIGQISSEVPQNLSASRPQDRQFILSSKKLLLSDSGFYLCAWDRGRGNQPQHFGDGTRLSIL.

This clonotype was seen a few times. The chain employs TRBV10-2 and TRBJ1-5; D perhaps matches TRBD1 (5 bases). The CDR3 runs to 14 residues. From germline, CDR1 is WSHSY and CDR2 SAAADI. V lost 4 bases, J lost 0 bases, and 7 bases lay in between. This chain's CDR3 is CASSGGVSNQPQHF. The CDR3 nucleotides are TGCGCCAGCAGTGGGGGGGTTAGCAATCAGCCCCAGCATTTT.

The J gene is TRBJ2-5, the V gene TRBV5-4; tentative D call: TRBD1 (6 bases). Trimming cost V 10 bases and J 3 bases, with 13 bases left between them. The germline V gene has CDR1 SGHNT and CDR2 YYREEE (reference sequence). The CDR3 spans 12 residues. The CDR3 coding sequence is TGTGCCGGGGGACAAGGGGAAGAGACCCAGTACTTC. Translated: CAGGQGEETQYF. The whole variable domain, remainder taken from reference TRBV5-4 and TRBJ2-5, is ETGVTQSPTHLIKTRGQQVTLRCSSQSGHNTVSWYQQALGQGPQFIFQYYREEENGRGNFPPRFSGLQFPNYSSELNVNALELDDSALYLCAGGQGEETQYFGPGTRLLVL.

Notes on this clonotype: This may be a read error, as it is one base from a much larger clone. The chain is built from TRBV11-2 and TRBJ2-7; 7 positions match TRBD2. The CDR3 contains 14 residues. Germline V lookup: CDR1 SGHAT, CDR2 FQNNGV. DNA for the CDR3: TGTGCCAACAGCCTCGCCGGGGGGACCTACGAGCAGTACTTC. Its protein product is CANSLAGGTYEQYF. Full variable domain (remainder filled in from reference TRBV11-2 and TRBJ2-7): EAGVAQSPRYKIIEKRQSVAFWCNPISGHATLYWYQQILGQGPKLLIQFQNNGVVDDSQLPKDRFSAERLKGVDSTLKIQPAKLEDSAVYLCANSLAGGTYEQYFGPGTRLTVT.

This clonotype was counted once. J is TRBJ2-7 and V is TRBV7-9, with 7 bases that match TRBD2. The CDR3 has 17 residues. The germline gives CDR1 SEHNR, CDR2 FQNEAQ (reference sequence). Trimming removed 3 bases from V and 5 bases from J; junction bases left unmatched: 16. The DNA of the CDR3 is TGTGCCAGCAGCTTCTCCCAACTAGCGACGACTTACCACGAGCAGTACTTC. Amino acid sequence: CASSFSQLATTYHEQYF.

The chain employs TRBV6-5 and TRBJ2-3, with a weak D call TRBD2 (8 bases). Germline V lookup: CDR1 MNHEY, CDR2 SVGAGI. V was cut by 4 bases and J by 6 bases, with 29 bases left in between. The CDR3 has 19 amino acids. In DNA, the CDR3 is TGTGCCAGCAGTTCCTTCAGGGGGTTAGCGGGAATGGGGGAGGATACGCAGTATTTT. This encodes CASSSFRGLAGMGEDTQYF.

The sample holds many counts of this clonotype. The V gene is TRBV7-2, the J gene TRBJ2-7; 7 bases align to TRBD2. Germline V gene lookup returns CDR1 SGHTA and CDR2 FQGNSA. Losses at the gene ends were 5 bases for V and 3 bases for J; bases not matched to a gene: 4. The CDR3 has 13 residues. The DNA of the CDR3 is TGTGCCAGCAGCCGGGACTACAACTACGAGCAGTACTTC. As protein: CASSRDYNYEQYF.

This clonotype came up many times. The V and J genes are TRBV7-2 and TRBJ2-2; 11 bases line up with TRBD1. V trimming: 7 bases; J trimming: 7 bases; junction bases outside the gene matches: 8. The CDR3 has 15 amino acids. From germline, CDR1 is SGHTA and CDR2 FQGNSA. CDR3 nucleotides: TGTGCCAGCAAACCAGGGACAGGGGGTTTCGGGGAGCTGTTTTTT. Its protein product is CASKPGTGGFGELFF.

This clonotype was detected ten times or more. DNA for the CDR3: TGCAGCGTTGAAGATAGTAGACTCGACAGGGCTGGAAACACCATATATTTT. It translates to CSVEDSRLDRAGNTIYF. This sequence joins TRBV29-1 and TRBJ1-3, with 7 nucleotides matching TRBD1. The CDR3 consists of 17 residues. The trim removed 0 bases at V and 2 bases at J, leaving 10 bases unmatched. Germline V CDR1 and CDR2: SQVTM, ANQGSEA.

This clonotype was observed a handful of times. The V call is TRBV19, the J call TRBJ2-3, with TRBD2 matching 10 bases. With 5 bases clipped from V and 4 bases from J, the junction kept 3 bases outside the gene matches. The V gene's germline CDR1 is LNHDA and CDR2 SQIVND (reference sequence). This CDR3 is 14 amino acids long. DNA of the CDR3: TGTGCCAGTAGTCAGCGGGAGGGCCCAGATACGCAGTATTTT. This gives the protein CASSQREGPDTQYF.

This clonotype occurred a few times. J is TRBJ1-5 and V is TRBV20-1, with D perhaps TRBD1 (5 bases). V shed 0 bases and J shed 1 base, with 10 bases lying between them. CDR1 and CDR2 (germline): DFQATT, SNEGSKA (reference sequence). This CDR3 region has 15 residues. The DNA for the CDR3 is TGCAGTGCTAGAGATCCCAGGGAAAGCAATCAGCCCCAGCATTTT. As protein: CSARDPRESNQPQHF.

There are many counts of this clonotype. This CDR3 reads CSARDDRALREQYF. CDR3 in DNA: TGCAGTGCTAGAGACGACAGGGCATTAAGGGAGCAGTACTTC. The chain carries TRBV20-1 and TRBJ2-7, with 7 bases identical to TRBD1. V shed 0 bases and J 7 bases; nucleotides not matched to a gene: 9. Germline assignment: CDR1 DFQATT and CDR2 SNEGSKA (reference sequence). The CDR3 spans 14 residues.

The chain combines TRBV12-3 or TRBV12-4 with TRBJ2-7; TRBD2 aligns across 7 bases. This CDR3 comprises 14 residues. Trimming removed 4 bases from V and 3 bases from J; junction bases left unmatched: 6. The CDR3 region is CASSSSGEHYEQYF. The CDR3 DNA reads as TGTGCCAGCAGTTCGAGCGGGGAGCACTACGAGCAGTACTTC.

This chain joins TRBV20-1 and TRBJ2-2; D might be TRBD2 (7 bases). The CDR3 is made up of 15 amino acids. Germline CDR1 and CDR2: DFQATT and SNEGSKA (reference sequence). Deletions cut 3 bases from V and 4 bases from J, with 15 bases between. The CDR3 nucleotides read TGCAGTGCTAGGAATCGGGGGGCAGGCACCGGGGAGCTGTTTTTT. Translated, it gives CSARNRGAGTGELFF.

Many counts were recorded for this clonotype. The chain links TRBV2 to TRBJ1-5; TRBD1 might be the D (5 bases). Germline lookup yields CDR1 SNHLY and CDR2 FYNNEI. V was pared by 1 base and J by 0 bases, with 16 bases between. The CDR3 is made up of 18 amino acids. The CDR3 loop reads CASSEGTITSDSNQPQHF. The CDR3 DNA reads TGTGCCAGCAGTGAAGGGACAATAACTTCCGATAGCAATCAGCCCCAGCATTTT. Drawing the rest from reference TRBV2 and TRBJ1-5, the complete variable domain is EPEVTQTPSHQVTQMGQEVILRCVPISNHLYFYWYRQILGQKVEFLVSFYNNEISEKSEIFDDQFSVERPDGSNFTLKIRSTKLEDSAMYFCASSEGTITSDSNQPQHFGDGTRLSIL.

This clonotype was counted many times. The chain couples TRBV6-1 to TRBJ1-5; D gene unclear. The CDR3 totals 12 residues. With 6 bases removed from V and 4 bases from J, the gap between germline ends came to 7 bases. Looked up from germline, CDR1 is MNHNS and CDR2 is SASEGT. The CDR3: CASRAVNQPQHF. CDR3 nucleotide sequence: TGTGCCAGCAGAGCTGTTAATCAGCCCCAGCATTTT.

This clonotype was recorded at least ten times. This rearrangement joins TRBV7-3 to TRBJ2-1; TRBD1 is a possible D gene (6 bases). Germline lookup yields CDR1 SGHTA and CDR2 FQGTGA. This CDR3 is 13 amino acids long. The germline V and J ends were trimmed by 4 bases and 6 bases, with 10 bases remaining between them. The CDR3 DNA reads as TGTGCCAGCAGCTCAGGGGTAGCCAATGAGCAGTTCTTC. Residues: CASSSGVANEQFF.

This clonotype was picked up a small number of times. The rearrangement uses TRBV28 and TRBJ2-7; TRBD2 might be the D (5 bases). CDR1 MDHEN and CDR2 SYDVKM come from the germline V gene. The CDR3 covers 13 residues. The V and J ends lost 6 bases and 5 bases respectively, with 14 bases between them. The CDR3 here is CASSPPGSHEQYF. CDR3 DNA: TGTGCCAGCAGCCCCCCGGGGTCCCACGAGCAGTACTTC.

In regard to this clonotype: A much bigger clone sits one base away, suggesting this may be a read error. Written as DNA, the CDR3 is TGCAGCGTTGGGATGGGTCGACAAGAGGCCCAGTACTTC. This sequence encodes CSVGMGRQEAQYF. The chain employs TRBV29-1 and TRBJ2-5; D is undetermined. The germline V gene has CDR1 SQVTM and CDR2 ANQGSEA. The CDR3 extends over 13 amino acids.

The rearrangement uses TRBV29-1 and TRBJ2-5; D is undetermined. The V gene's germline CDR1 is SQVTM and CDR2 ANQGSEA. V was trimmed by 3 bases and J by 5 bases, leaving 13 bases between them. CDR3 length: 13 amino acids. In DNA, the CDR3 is TGCAGCGTTGAGTTGGCTGGGATGGAGACCCAGTACTTC. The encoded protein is CSVELAGMETQYF.

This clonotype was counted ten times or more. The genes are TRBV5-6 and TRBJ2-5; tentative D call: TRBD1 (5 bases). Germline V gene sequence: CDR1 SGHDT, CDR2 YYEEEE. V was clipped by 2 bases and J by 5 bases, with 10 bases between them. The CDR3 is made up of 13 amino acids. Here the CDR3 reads CASSFGRDETQYF. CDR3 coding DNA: TGTGCCAGCAGCTTCGGCAGGGATGAGACCCAGTACTTC.

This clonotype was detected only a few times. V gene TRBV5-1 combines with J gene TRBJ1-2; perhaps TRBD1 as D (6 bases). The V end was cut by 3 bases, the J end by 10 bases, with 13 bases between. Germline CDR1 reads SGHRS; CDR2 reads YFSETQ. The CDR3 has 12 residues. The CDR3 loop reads CASSSTQGFYTF. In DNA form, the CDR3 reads TGCGCCAGCAGCTCGACACAGGGTTTCTACACCTTC. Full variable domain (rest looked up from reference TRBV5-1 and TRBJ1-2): KAGVTQTPRYLIKTRGQQVTLSCSPISGHRSVSWYQQTPGQGLQFLFEYFSETQRNKGNFPGRFSGRQFSNSRSEMNVSTLELGDSALYLCASSSTQGFYTFGSGTRLTVV.

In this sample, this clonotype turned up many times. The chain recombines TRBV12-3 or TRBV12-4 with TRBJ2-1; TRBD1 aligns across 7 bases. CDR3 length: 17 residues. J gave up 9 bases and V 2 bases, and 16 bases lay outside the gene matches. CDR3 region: CASSLYGDRKSQGEQFF. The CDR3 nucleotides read TGTGCCAGCAGTTTATACGGGGACAGAAAATCCCAGGGTGAGCAGTTCTTC.

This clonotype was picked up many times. The CDR3 nucleotides read TGTGCCAGCAGTTTATTCTTTGGGGGCTACAATGAGCAGTTCTTC. Its translation: CASSLFFGGYNEQFF. The rearrangement uses TRBV28 and TRBJ2-1; either TRBD1 or TRBD2 may supply D (5 bases each). Per germline, CDR1 MDHEN and CDR2 SYDVKM. Trimming removed 1 base at V and 3 bases at J, with 10 bases between. The CDR3 spans 15 residues.

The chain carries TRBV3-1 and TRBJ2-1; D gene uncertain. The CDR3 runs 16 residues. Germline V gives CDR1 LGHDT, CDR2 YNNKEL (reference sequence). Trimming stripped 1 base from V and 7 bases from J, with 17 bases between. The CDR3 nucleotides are TGTGCCAGCAGCCAAGTATTCGGTTCAGCACGGAATGAGCAGTTCTTC. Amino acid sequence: CASSQVFGSARNEQFF.

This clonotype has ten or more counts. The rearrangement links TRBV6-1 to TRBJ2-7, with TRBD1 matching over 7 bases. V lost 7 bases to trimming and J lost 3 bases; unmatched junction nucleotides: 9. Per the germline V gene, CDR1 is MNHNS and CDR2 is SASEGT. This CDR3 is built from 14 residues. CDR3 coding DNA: TGTGCCAGCACGCAAGGACAGGTACACTACGAGCAGTACTTC. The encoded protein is CASTQGQVHYEQYF.

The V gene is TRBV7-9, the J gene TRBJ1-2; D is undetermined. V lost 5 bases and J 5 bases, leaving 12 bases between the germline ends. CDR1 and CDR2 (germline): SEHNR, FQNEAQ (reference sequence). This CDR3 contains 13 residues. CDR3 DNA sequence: TGTGCCAGCAGCAGGTCCCTCTCTTATGGCTACACCTTC. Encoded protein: CASSRSLSYGYTF.